The 14 T cell receptor beta chains presented below share a single source sample, sequenced in a study of T cells in tumors after PD-1 blockade (dated 2019 in TCRdb). The library was prepared using the immunoSEQ multiplex PCR assay. Sourced from immuneACCESS, this table was stored by TCRdb with only in-frame sequences that have V and J called. A share of the clones is absent; for the studies checked, an unresolved V gene accounts for under half, and the remainder has no known explanation. The sample table holds some 18,000 clones, of which approximately 81% were seen once. The biggest ten clones account for approximately 25% of the sample. The material sequenced was PBMCs, taken after anti-PD-1 therapy. These receptors originate from a human donor with advanced basal cell or squamous cell carcinoma (not recorded which).

The chain employs TRBV2 and TRBJ1-1, with unresolved D. V lost 7 bases, J lost 3 bases, and 12 bases lay in between. CDR1 is SNHLY and CDR2 is FYNNEI in the germline V gene. The CDR3 has 13 amino acids. The CDR3 DNA reads as TGTGCCAGCAACCGAGCCCTGGACACTGAAGCTTTCTTT. Translated: CASNRALDTEAFF.

The gene calls are TRBV28 and TRBJ2-1; D might be TRBD2 (5 bases). The CDR3 is made up of 13 amino acids. Trimming took off 7 bases at V and 5 bases at J, with 12 bases between the two ends. The germline CDR1 and CDR2 sequences are MDHEN and SYDVKM. DNA for the CDR3: TGTGCCAGCATCCGGACGAGGGACAATGAGCAGTTCTTC. Translating gives CASIRTRDNEQFF.

This chain joins TRBV3-1 (or the pseudogene TRBV3-2) and TRBJ2-5, with 9 bases lining up with TRBD2. CDR1 is LGHDT, CDR2 YNNKEL, per germline (reference sequence). V dropped 3 bases and J dropped 4; count of bases not matched to a gene: 6. The CDR3 spans 15 residues. The CDR3 is CASSHLSGGLETQYF. CDR3 nucleotide sequence: TGTGCCAGCAGCCACCTTAGCGGGGGCCTAGAGACCCAGTACTTC.

The rearrangement links TRBV7-8 to TRBJ2-1; D gene unclear. V lost 2 bases, J lost 0 bases, and 5 bases lay in between. Germline V gene sequence: CDR1 SGHVS, CDR2 FQNEAQ. The CDR3 extends over 14 amino acids. DNA for the CDR3: TGTGCCAGCAGCTTAACCTACTCCTACAATGAGCAGTTCTTC. It translates to CASSLTYSYNEQFF.

The chain has TRBV10-3 and TRBJ1-1, with 8 positions matching TRBD1. Looked up from germline, CDR1 is ENHRY and CDR2 is SYGVKD. Trimming took 3 bases from V and 0 from J; bases not matched to a gene: 9. This CDR3 has 17 amino acids. CDR3: CAISEGNRGGLNTEAFF. The CDR3 region has the DNA TGTGCCATCAGTGAAGGTAACAGGGGGGGATTGAACACTGAAGCTTTCTTT.

This chain connects TRBV6-6 to TRBJ1-2; 8 nucleotides agree with TRBD1. The CDR3 runs to 15 residues. Germline-derived CDR1 and CDR2 are MNHNY and SVGAGI (reference sequence). V shed 0 bases, J shed 5 bases, and the junction held 5 bases outside the gene matches. The CDR3 coding sequence is TGTGCCAGCAGTTACTCAGGACAGGGATTTTATGGCTACACCTTC. Amino acid sequence: CASSYSGQGFYGYTF.

The V call is TRBV4-2, the J call TRBJ2-2, with 10 bases aligning to TRBD2. Per the germline V gene, CDR1 is LGHNA and CDR2 is YNFKEQ. The trim removed 2 bases at V and 5 bases at J, leaving 8 bases unmatched. The CDR3 spans 17 residues. CDR3 in DNA: TGTGCCAGCAGCCAACTACCTCAAGCGGGGGGGACCGGGGAGCTGTTTTTT. It translates to CASSQLPQAGGTGELFF.

The chain couples TRBV2 to TRBJ1-1; 8 positions agree with TRBD1. The CDR3 covers 14 residues. The ends lost 6 bases at V and 2 bases at J; junction bases unmatched: 5. The germline gives CDR1 SNHLY, CDR2 FYNNEI. CDR3 sequence reads: CASSRQGRNTEAFF. CDR3 DNA: TGTGCCAGCAGCCGACAGGGGAGAAACACTGAAGCTTTCTTT.

This chain links TRBV20-1 with TRBJ2-3; D is unclear. V was cut by 6 bases and J by 6 bases, with 10 bases left in between. CDR1 and CDR2 from the germline V gene are DFQATT and SNEGSKA (reference sequence). The CDR3 is 11 residues long. This chain's CDR3 is CSAATSDTQYF. The CDR3 coding sequence is TGCAGTGCCGCCACTTCGGATACGCAGTATTTT.

This chain joins TRBV12-2 and TRBJ2-3; the tabulated D call, TRBD1, remains unverified against the DNA. TRBV12-2 corresponds to a pseudogene. The CDR3 extends over 14 amino acids. CDR3 sequence (DNA): TGTGCCCCTCGGCCAGGGGGCTTGACAGATACGCAGTATTTT. Its translation is CAPRPGGLTDTQYF.

The rearrangement links TRBV3-1 (or the pseudogene TRBV3-2) to TRBJ1-2; D may be TRBD1 (6 bases). The germline V gene has CDR1 LGHDT and CDR2 YNNKEL (reference sequence). CDR3 length: 14 residues. With 0 bases removed from V and 8 bases from J, the gap between germline ends came to 13 bases. The DNA for the CDR3 is TGTGCCAGCAGCCAAGACGACAGGACTATGGGCTACACCTTC. Encoded protein: CASSQDDRTMGYTF.

In this sample, this clone turned up a few times. The chain employs TRBV7-9 and TRBJ2-1; 7 bases line up with TRBD2. This CDR3 is built from 16 residues. Trimming removed 8 bases from V and 1 base from J; junction bases left unmatched: 11. The V gene's germline CDR1 is SEHNR and CDR2 FQNEAQ (reference sequence). This chain's CDR3 is CASEVASGLSYNEQFF. The CDR3 DNA reads TGTGCCAGCGAGGTAGCTAGCGGTCTATCCTACAATGAGCAGTTCTTC.

This chain connects TRBV7-9 to TRBJ1-1; D remains unclear. Germline V CDR1 and CDR2: SEHNR, FQNEAQ (reference sequence). CDR3 length equals 11 residues. The germline V and J ends were trimmed by 4 bases and 3 bases, with 3 bases remaining between them. The CDR3 region has the DNA TGTGCCAGCAGCTCCTACACTGAAGCTTTCTTT. Its protein product is CASSSYTEAFF.

The J gene is TRBJ2-3, the V gene TRBV9, with TRBD1 as a possible D gene (7 bases). The CDR3 runs 16 residues. Germline CDR1 and CDR2: SGDLS and YYNGEE. Trimming took off 0 bases at V and 5 bases at J, with 16 bases between the two ends. The CDR3, as DNA: TGTGCCAGCAGCGTAGTGCCAGGGGGGCTTGGAGATACGCAGTATTTT. Residues: CASSVVPGGLGDTQYF. Drawing the rest from reference TRBV9 and TRBJ2-3, the complete variable domain is DSGVTQTPKHLITATGQRVTLRCSPRSGDLSVYWYQQSLDQGLQFLIQYYNGEERAKGNILERFSAQQFPDLHSELNLSSLELGDSALYFCASSVVPGGLGDTQYFGPGTRLTVL.